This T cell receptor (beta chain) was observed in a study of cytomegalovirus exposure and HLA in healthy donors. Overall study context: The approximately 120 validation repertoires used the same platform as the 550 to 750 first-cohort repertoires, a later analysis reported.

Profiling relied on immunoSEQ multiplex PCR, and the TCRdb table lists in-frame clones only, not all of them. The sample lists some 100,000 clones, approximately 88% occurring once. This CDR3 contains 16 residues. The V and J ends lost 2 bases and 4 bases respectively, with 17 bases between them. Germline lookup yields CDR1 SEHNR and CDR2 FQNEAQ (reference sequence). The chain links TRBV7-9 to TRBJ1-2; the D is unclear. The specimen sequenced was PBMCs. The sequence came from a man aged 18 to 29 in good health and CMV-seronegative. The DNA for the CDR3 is TGTGCCAGCAGCTTAAACGGGGATCGGGGTCTCTATGGCTACACCTTC. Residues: CASSLNGDRGLYGYTF.